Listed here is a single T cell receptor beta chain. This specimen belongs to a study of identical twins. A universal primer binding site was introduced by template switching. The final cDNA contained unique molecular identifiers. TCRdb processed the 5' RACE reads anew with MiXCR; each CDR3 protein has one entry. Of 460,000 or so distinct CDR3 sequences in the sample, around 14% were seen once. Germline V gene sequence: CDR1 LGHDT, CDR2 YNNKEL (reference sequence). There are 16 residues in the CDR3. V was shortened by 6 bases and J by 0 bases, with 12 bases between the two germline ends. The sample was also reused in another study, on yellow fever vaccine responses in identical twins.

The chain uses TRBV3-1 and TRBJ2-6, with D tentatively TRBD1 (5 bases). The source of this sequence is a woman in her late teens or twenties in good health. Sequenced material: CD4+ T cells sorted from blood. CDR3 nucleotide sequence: TGTGCCAGCAGTCAGGGCAGGAGCTCTGGGGCCAACGTCCTGACTTTC. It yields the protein CASSQGRSSGANVLTF.